Shown below are 20 T cell receptor beta chains from a single sample sequenced in a study of cytomegalovirus exposure and HLA in healthy donors. A multiplex PCR was run with 60 Vbeta primers and 13 Jbeta primers. TCRdb keeps only in-frame clones here, not all; method: immunoSEQ multiplex PCR. The sample carries 170,000 or so clones, about 80% recorded once. Material: PBMCs. The receptors derive from a boy between 10 and 17 years old in good health and CMV-seronegative.

The chain uses TRBV5-1 and TRBJ2-3; 12 bases fit TRBD2. CDR1 and CDR2 (germline): SGHRS, YFSETQ. V was clipped by 0 bases and J by 3 bases; unmatched bases: 2. The CDR3 has 16 residues. The CDR3 sequence: CASSLGLAGGTDTQYF. Here the CDR3 DNA reads TGCGCCAGCAGCTTGGGGCTAGCGGGGGGGACAGATACGCAGTATTTT.

The CDR3, as DNA: TGTGCCAGCAGCTTTAATAACTATGGCTACACCTTC. Protein: CASSFNNYGYTF. The chain recombines TRBV11-3 with TRBJ1-2; no reliable D call. Trimming left V 3 bases short and J 1 base short, with 3 bases between. The CDR3 extends over 12 amino acids. Germline CDR1 is SGHNT and CDR2 is YENEEA. Looking up the rest from reference TRBV11-3 and TRBJ1-2 gives the full variable domain: EAGVVQSPRYKIIEKKQPVAFWCNPISGHNTLYWYLQNLGQGPELLIRYENEEAVDDSQLPKDRFSAERLKGVDSTLKIQPAELGDSAVYLCASSFNNYGYTFGSGTRLTVV.

The rearrangement joins TRBV6-1 to TRBJ1-1; D is uncertain. CDR1 and CDR2 from the germline V gene are MNHNS and SASEGT. Trimming removed 10 bases from V and 1 base from J, with 13 bases in between. The CDR3 is made up of 13 amino acids. DNA of the CDR3: TGTGCCACCCAGTACAGCTCGAACACTGAAGCTTTCTTT. Its translation is CATQYSSNTEAFF.

V and J are TRBV10-3 and TRBJ2-7; TRBD1 aligns across 7 bases. Trimming took 2 bases from V and 4 from J; bases not matched to a gene: 5. The CDR3 is 14 amino acids. The germline gives CDR1 ENHRY, CDR2 SYGVKD. CDR3 region: CAISEAGTEYEQYF. CDR3 bases: TGTGCCATCAGTGAGGCCGGGACAGAGTACGAGCAGTACTTC.

The chain is built from TRBV9 and TRBJ2-5, with 8 bases identical to TRBD1. Germline CDR1 SGDLS, CDR2 YYNGEE. Trimming at V came to 4 bases and at J to 3 bases, leaving 8 bases not matched to a gene. This CDR3 is 15 amino acids long. CDR3 in DNA: TGTGCCAGCAGCCCCCGACAGGGGCCAGAAGAGACCCAGTACTTC. It codes for CASSPRQGPEETQYF.

This chain joins TRBV5-1 and TRBJ1-1, with D tentatively TRBD1 (6 bases). There are 14 residues in the CDR3. V was cut by 4 bases and J by 1 base, with 11 bases left in between. Germline loops: CDR1 SGHRS, CDR2 YFSETQ. CDR3 amino acids: CASSRGQQNTEAFF. DNA of the CDR3: TGCGCCAGCAGCCGCGGACAGCAGAACACTGAAGCTTTCTTT.

CDR3 protein: CASSESVNGYTF. CDR3 sequence (DNA): TGTGCCAGCAGTGAATCCGTTAATGGCTACACCTTC. The chain combines TRBV25-1 with TRBJ1-2; D is unclear. Per germline, CDR1 MGHDK and CDR2 SYGVNS. Trimming stripped 1 base from V and 6 bases from J, with 6 bases between. This CDR3 region has 12 residues.

The chain couples TRBV7-3 to TRBJ1-2, with 7 bases that match TRBD1. The germline CDR1 and CDR2 sequences are SGHTA and FQGTGA. This CDR3 contains 16 residues. V lost 2 bases and J lost 2; bases outside the gene matches: 8. The CDR3 loop is CASSLHTGTENYGYTF. CDR3 bases: TGTGCCAGCAGCTTACACACCGGGACAGAAAACTATGGCTACACCTTC.

This rearrangement joins TRBV10-3 to TRBJ2-4, with 8 bases matching TRBD1. This CDR3 region has 15 residues. Losses at the gene ends were 4 bases for V and 5 bases for J; bases not matched to a gene: 7. From germline, CDR1 is ENHRY and CDR2 SYGVKD. This CDR3 is CAISGSGGAENIQYF. The CDR3 DNA sequence: TGTGCCATCAGTGGTTCAGGGGGCGCAGAAAACATTCAGTACTTC.

V usage is TRBV19 and J usage is TRBJ1-1; tentative D call: TRBD1 (5 bases). Trimming stripped 7 bases from V and 4 bases from J, with 13 bases between. CDR1 and CDR2 (germline): LNHDA, SQIVND (reference sequence). CDR3 length: 13 residues. The CDR3 DNA reads TGTGCCAGTAATTTAGCAGGGTTCACTGAAGCTTTCTTT. Translation gives CASNLAGFTEAFF.

This clone was observed once. This chain joins TRBV6-6 and TRBJ1-2; D remains ambiguous. The V and J ends lost 4 bases and 8 bases respectively, with 5 bases between them. The CDR3 has 10 residues. Per germline, CDR1 MNHNY and CDR2 SVGAGI (reference sequence). The CDR3 DNA sequence: TGTGCCAGCAGTTTCCAGGGCTACACCTTC. It specifies CASSFQGYTF.

The V gene is TRBV7-9, the J gene TRBJ2-7, with TRBD2 matching over 14 bases. This CDR3 contains 16 residues. Looked up from germline, CDR1 is SEHNR and CDR2 is FQNEAQ (reference sequence). The J segment lost 6 bases and the V segment lost 4 bases, leaving 8 bases of the junction unmatched. CDR3 region: CASSYPGLAGDGEQYF. The CDR3 region has the DNA TGTGCCAGCAGCTACCCGGGACTAGCGGGAGATGGCGAGCAGTACTTC.

The V call is TRBV6-6, the J call TRBJ1-6; 8 nucleotides align to TRBD1. Germline V gene sequence: CDR1 MNHNY, CDR2 SVGAGI (reference sequence). Trimming at V came to 3 bases and at J to 4 bases, leaving 5 bases not matched to a gene. CDR3 length: 16 amino acids. The CDR3 DNA is TGTGCCAGCAGTTATCAGGGGGCGGAATATAATTCACCCCTCCACTTT. It yields the protein CASSYQGAEYNSPLHF.

J is TRBJ1-5 and V is TRBV7-9; the D gene is possibly TRBD1 (5 bases). Germline V gene data show CDR1 as SEHNR and CDR2 as FQNEAQ (reference sequence). V lost 3 bases to trimming and J lost 10 bases, with 16 bases between them. CDR3 length equals 14 residues. The CDR3 protein is CASSLGTGSDPQHF. CDR3 DNA sequence: TGTGCCAGCAGCTTGGGAACAGGTTCCGATCCCCAGCATTTT. Supplemented by reference TRBV7-9 and TRBJ1-5, the full variable domain reads DTGVSQNPRHKITKRGQNVTFRCDPISEHNRLYWYRQTLGQGPEFLTYFQNEAQLEKSRLLSDRFSAERPKGSFSTLEIQRTEQGDSAMYLCASSLGTGSDPQHFGDGTRLSIL.

V usage is TRBV9 and J usage is TRBJ1-5; 7 bases map to TRBD1. Trimming removed 4 bases from V and 5 bases from J; junction bases left unmatched: 6. The CDR3 totals 14 residues. Germline lookup yields CDR1 SGDLS and CDR2 YYNGEE. The CDR3 protein is CASSNGQAHQPQHF. CDR3 sequence (DNA): TGTGCCAGCAGCAATGGACAGGCTCATCAGCCCCAGCATTTT.

The chain employs TRBV2 and TRBJ2-7; D unresolved. CDR1 SNHLY and CDR2 FYNNEI come from the germline V gene. The CDR3 extends over 12 amino acids. V was cut by 4 bases and J by 1 base, with 5 bases left in between. The CDR3 region is CASSAGSYEQYF. CDR3 DNA sequence: TGTGCCAGCAGTGCCGGGTCCTACGAGCAGTACTTC.

The chain has TRBV6-5 and TRBJ1-2; TRBD1 agrees at 8 bases. In germline, CDR1 is MNHEY, CDR2 SVGAGI. After removal of 7 bases from V and 3 bases from J, the junction contained 4 bases not matched to a gene. CDR3 size: 13 residues. CDR3 region: CASTEDRDYGYTF. The DNA of the CDR3 is TGTGCCAGCACCGAGGACAGGGACTATGGCTACACCTTC.

This clone was seen once. The J gene is TRBJ1-2, the V gene TRBV4-3, with D hard to call. Germline values: CDR1 LGHNA, CDR2 YSLEER. V was clipped by 4 bases and J by 3 bases, with 15 bases between them. CDR3 length equals 15 residues. The CDR3 sequence: CASSPASDGYYGYTF. The CDR3 nucleotides read TGCGCCAGCAGCCCAGCGAGCGACGGCTACTATGGCTACACCTTC.

The chain links TRBV6-5 to TRBJ2-7, with TRBD2 matching over 11 bases. The junction had 7 bases not matched to a gene; V was cut back by 5 bases and J by 4 bases. The CDR3 sequence is 15 residues long. The germline V gene encodes CDR1 MNHEY and CDR2 SVGAGI. CDR3 loop: CASSVSGGGLYEQYF. The CDR3 DNA sequence: TGTGCCAGCAGTGTTAGCGGGGGGGGTCTTTACGAGCAGTACTTC.

The chain has TRBV11-3 and TRBJ2-2, with 7 positions matching TRBD2. J lost 5 bases, V lost 2 bases, and 11 bases had no gene match. There are 17 residues in the CDR3. Germline CDR1 reads SGHNT; CDR2 reads YENEEA. The CDR3 spells CASSLQHWEGGTGELFF. CDR3 DNA: TGTGCCAGCAGCTTACAGCACTGGGAGGGCGGGACCGGGGAGCTGTTTTTT.